This T cell receptor beta chain derives from a study of Ad26.COV2.S vaccination and SARS-CoV-2 variants. Study background: The Ad26.COV2.S arm of the COV1001 trial was where the donor was placed.

The treatment denotes: some 19 received Ad26.COV2.S at low or high dose, single or two shots; roughly five received placebo; per-sample allocation not given. Samples came from day 63 after the first vaccine or placebo injection. Sequenced by immunoSEQ multiplex PCR; TCRdb stores in-frame clones only, minus some. The sample has fewer than 500,000 clones; about 90% are singletons. Overall study findings and caveats: The authors reported substantial breadth in spike-specific CD8+ and CD4+ T cell responses after vaccination.

Points on this clone: Its antigen is not known.

Germline CDR1 reads SNHLY; CDR2 reads FYNNEI. Trimming cost V 6 bases and J 8 bases, with 8 bases left between them. The CDR3 loop spans 12 amino acids. The TCR comes from a person aged 18 to 65 who received the Ad26.COV2.S COVID-19 vaccine or a placebo. V and J are TRBV2 and TRBJ1-6, with D uncertain. The sample consisted of peripheral blood, taken in a trial of Ad26.COV2.S vaccine versus placebo. The CDR3 coding sequence is TGTGCCAGCAGGCAGCTAGATTCACCCCTCCACTTT. Translating gives CASRQLDSPLHF.